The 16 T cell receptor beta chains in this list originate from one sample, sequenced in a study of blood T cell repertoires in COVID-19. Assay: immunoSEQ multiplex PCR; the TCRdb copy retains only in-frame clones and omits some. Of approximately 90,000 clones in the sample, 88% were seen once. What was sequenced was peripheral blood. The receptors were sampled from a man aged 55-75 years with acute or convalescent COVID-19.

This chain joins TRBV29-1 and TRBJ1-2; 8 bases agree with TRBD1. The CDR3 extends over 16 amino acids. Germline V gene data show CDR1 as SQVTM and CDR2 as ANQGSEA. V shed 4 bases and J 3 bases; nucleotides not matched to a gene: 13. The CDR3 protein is CSVGPYGTGFDYGYTF. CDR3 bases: TGCAGCGTTGGTCCTTACGGGACAGGTTTCGACTATGGCTACACCTTC.

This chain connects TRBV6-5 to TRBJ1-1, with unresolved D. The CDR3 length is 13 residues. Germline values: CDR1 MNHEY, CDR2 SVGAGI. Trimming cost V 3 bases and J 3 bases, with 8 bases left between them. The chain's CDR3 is CASSYQVDTEAFF. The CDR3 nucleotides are TGTGCCAGCAGTTATCAGGTGGACACTGAAGCTTTCTTT.

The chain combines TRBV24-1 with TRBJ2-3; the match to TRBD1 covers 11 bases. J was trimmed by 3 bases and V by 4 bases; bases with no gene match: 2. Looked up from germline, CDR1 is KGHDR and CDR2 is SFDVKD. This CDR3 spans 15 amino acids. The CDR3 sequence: CATSDRDRGTDTQYF. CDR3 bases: TGTGCCACCAGTGACCGGGACAGGGGGACAGATACGCAGTATTTT.

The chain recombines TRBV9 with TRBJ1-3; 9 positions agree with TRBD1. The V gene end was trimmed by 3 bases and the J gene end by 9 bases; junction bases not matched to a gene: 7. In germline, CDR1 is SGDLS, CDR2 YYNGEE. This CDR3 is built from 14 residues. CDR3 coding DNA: TGTGCCAGCAGCGACGGGACAGGGAGAGGCACCATATATTTT. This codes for CASSDGTGRGTIYF.

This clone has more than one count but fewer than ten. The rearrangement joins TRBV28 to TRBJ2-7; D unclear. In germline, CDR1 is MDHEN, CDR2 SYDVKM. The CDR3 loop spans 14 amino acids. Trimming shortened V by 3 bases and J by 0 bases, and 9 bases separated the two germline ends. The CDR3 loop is CASSFVLSSYEQYF. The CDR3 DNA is TGTGCCAGCAGTTTCGTTCTCAGCTCCTACGAGCAGTACTTC.

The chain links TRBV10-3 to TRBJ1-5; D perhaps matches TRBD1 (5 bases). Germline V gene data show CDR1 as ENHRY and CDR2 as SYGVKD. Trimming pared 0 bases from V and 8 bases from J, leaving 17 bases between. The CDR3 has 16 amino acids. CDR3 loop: CAISESIGQGGEPQHF. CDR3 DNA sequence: TGTGCCATCAGTGAGTCGATCGGCCAGGGAGGCGAGCCCCAGCATTTT.

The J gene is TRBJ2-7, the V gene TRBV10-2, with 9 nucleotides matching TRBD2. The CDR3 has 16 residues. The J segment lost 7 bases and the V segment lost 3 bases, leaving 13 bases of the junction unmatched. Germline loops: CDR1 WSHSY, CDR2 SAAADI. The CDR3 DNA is TGCGCCAGCAGTGACCGATCACGCGGGGGGGCCTGGGAGCAGTACTTC. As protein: CASSDRSRGGAWEQYF.

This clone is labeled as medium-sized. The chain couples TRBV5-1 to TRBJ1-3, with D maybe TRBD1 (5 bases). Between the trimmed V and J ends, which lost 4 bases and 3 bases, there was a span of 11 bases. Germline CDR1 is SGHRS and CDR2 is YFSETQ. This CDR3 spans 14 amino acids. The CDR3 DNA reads TGCGCCAGCAGCCTCGGAGGGGATGGAAACACCATATATTTT. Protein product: CASSLGGDGNTIYF.

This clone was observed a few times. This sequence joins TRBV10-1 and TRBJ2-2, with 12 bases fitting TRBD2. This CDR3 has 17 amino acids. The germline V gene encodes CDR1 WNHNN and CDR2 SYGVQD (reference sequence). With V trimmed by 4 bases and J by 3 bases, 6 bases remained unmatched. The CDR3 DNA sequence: TGCGCCAGCAGTGCTCTAGCGGGGGGGCCGGACACCGGGGAGCTGTTTTTT. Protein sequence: CASSALAGGPDTGELFF.

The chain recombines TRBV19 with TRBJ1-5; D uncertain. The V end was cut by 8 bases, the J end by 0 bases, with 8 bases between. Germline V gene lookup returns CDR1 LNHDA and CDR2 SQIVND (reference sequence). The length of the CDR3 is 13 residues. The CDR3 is CASLRDSNQPQHF. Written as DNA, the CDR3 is TGTGCCAGTCTGCGGGATAGCAATCAGCCCCAGCATTTT.

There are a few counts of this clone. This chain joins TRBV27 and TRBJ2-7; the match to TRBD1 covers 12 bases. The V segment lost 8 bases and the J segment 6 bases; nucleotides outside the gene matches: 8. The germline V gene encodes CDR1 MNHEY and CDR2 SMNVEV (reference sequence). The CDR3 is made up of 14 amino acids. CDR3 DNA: TGTGCCAGCCGGAGGGGACAGGGGGCAGGCGAGCAGTACTTC. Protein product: CASRRGQGAGEQYF.

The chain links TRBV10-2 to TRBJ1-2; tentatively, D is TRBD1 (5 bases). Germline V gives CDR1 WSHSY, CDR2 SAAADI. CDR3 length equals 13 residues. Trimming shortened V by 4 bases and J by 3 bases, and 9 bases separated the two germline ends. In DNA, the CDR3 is TGCGCCAGCAGTGTATCAGGGTACTATGGCTACACCTTC. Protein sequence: CASSVSGYYGYTF.

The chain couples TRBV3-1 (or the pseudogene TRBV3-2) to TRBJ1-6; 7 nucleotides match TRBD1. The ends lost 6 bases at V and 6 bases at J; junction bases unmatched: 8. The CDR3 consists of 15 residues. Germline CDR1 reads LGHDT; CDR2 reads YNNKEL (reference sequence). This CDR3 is CASSRDSRFNSPLHF. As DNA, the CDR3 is TGTGCCAGCAGTCGGGACAGTAGATTTAATTCACCCCTCCACTTT.

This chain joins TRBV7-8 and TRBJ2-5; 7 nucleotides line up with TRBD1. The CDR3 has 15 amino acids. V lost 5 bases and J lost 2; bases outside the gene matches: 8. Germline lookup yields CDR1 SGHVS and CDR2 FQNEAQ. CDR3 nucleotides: TGTGCCAGCAGCCCCGGTTGGGGACAGCAAGAGACCCAGTACTTC. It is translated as CASSPGWGQQETQYF.

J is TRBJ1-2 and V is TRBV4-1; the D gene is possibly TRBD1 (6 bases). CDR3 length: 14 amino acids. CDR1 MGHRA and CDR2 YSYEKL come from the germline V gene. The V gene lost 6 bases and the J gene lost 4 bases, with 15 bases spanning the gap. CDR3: CASRAPGVIYGYTF. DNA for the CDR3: TGCGCCAGCAGGGCCCCAGGGGTAATCTATGGCTACACCTTC.

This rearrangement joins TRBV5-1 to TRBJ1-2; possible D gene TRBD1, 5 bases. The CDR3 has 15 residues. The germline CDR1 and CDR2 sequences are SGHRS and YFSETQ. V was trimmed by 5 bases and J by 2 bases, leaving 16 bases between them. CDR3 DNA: TGCGCCAGCAGTTCAGAGGGGAGGGTAAACTATGGCTACACCTTC. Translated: CASSSEGRVNYGYTF.